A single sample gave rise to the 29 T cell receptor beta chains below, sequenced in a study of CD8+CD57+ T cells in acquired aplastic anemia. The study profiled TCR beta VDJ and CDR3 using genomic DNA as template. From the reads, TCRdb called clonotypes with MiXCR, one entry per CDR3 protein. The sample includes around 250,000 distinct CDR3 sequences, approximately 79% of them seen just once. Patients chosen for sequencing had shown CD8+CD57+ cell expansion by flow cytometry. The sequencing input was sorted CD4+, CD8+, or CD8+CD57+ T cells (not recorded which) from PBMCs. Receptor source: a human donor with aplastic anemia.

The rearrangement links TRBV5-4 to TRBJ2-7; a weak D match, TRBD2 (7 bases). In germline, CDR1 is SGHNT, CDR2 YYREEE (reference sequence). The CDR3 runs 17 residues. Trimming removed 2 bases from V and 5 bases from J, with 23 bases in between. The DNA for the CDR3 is TGTGCCAGCAGCTTTACTAGCGCAGGGGCTGCTAGGGACGAGCAGTACTTC. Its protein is CASSFTSAGAARDEQYF.

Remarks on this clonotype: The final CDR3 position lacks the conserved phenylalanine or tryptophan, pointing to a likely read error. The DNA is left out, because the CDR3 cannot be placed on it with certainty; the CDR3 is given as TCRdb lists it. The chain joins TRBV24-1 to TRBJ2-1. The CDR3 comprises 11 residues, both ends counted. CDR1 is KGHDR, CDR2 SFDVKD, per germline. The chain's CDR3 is CAISEEYVQLA.

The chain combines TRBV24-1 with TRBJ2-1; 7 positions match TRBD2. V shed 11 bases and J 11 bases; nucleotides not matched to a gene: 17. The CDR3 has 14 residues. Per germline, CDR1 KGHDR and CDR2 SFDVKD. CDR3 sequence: CASGTGGSTDKQFF. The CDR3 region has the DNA TGTGCCAGCGGGACTGGCGGGAGTACGGATAAGCAGTTCTTC.

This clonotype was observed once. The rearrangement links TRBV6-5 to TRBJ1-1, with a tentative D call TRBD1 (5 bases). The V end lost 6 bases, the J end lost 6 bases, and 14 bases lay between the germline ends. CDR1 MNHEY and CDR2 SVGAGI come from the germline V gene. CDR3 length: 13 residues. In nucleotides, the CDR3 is TGTGCCAGCAGGCTAGACAGTGGCGCTGAAGCTTTCTTT. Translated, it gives CASRLDSGAEAFF.

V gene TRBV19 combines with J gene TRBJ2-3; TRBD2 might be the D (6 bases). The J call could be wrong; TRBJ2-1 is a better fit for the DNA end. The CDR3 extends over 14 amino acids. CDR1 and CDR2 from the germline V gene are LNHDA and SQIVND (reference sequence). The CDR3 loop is CASSIGRGPGAQFF. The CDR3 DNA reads TGTGCCAGTAGTATAGGGAGGGGTCCCGGTGCGCAGTTCTTC.

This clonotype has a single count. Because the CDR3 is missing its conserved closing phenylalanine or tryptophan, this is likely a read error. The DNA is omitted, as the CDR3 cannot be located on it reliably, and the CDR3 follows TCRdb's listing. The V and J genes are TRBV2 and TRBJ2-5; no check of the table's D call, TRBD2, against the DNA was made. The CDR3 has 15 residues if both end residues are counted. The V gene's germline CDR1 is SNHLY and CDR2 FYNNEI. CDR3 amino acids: CASSDGGTHGQFFGP.

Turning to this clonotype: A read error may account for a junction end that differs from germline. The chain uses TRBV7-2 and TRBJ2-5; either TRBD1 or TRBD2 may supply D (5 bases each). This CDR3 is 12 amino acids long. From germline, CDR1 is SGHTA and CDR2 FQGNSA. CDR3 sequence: CASQGARDTQSF. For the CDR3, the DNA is TGTGCCAGCCAGGGAGCGAGAGATACCCAGTCCTTC.

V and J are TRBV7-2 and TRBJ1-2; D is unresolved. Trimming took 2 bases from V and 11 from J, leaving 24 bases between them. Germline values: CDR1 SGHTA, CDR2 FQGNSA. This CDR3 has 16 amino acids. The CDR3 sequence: CASSLLEGTEAFFYTF. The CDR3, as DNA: TGTGCCAGCAGCTTATTAGAGGGCACTGAAGCTTTCTTTTACACCTTC.

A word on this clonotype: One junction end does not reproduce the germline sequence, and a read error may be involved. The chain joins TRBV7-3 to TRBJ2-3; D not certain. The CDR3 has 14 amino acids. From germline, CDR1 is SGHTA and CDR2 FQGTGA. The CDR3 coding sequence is TGTGCCAGCAGAATTGGGGAAGGTGGCGCCAACCACCATTTT. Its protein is CASRIGEGGANHHF. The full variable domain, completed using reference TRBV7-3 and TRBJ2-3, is GAGVSQTPSNKVTEKGKYVELRCDPISGHTALYWYRQSLGQGPEFLIYFQGTGAADDSGLPNDRFFAVRPEGSVSTLKIQRTERGDSAVYLCASRIGEGGANHHFGPGTRLTVL.

The CDR3 DNA reads as TGTGCCAGCAGGAGGGACAGGGGGGGTCTGTTGTACGAGCAGTACTTC. It encodes CASRRDRGGLLYEQYF. The V call is TRBV12-3 or TRBV12-4, the J call TRBJ2-7, with 11 bases that match TRBD1. Losses at the gene ends were 6 bases for V and 4 bases for J; bases not matched to a gene: 11. The CDR3 length is 16 residues.

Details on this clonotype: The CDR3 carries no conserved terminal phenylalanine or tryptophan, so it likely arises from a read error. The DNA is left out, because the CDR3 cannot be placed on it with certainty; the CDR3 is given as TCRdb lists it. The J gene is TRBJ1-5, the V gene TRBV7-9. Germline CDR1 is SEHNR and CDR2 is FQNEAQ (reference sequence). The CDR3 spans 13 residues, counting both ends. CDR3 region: CASSQILLAGGPI.

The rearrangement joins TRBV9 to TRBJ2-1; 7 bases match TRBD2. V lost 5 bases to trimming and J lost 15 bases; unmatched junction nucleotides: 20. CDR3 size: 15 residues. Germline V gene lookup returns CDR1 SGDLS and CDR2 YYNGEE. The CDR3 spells CASSIASGAYNKLFF. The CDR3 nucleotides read TGTGCCAGCAGTATAGCTAGCGGAGCCTACAACAAGCTGTTCTTC.

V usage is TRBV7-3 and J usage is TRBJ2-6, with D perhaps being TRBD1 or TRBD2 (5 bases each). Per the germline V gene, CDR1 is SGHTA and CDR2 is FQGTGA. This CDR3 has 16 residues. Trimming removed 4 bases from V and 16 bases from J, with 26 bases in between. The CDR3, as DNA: TGTGCCAGCAGCTCAGAGGGGACCTGGGGAGAGACCCAGCTGACTTTC. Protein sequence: CASSSEGTWGETQLTF.

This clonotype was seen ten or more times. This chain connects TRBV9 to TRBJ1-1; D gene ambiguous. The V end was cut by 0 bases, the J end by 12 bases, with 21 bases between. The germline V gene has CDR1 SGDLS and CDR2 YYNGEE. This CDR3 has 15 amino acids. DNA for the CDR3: TGTGCCAGCAGCGTAGGGGTCTCGAGAAATCAGCCCCCTTTCTTT. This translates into CASSVGVSRNQPPFF.

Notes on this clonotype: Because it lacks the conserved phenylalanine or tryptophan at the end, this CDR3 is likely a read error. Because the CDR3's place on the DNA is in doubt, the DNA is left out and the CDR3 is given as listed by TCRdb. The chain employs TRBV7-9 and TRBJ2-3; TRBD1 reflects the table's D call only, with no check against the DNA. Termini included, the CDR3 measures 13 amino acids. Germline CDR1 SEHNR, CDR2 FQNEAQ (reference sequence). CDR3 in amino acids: CASSFVRRELFFG.

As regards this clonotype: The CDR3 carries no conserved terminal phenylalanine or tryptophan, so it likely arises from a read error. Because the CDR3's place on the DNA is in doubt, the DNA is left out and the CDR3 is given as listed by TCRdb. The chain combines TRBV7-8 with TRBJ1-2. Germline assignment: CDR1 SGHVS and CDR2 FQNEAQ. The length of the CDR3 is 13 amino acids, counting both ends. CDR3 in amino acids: CASSQARAGDTHY.

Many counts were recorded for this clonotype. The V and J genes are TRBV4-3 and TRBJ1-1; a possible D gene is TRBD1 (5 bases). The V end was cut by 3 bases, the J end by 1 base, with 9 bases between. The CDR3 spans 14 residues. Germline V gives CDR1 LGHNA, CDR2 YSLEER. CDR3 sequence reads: CASSHGGPNTEAFF. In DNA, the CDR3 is TGCGCCAGCAGCCATGGGGGACCGAACACTGAAGCTTTCTTT.

CDR3 DNA: TGTGCCAGCAGCTCCGACAGGGAAAATACGCAGTATTTT. Amino acid sequence: CASSSDRENTQYF. The V call is TRBV11-3, the J call TRBJ2-3, with 7 bases lining up with TRBD1. Losses at the gene ends were 4 bases for V and 7 bases for J; bases not matched to a gene: 5. CDR1 and CDR2 from the germline V gene are SGHNT and YENEEA. The CDR3 totals 13 residues.

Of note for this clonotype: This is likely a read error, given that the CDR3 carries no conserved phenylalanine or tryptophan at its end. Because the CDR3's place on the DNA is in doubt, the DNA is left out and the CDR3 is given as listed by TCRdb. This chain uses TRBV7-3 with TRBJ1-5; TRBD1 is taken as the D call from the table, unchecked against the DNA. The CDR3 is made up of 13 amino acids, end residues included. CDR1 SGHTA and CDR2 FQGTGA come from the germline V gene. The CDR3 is CASSHTGTQPQQL.

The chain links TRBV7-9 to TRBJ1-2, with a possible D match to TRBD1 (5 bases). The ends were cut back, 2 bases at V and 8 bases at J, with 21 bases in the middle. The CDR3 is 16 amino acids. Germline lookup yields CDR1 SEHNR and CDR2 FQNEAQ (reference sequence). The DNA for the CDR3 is TGTGCCAGCAGCTTACGGGGCAGGTACTTGGCCTACGGCTACACCTTC. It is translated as CASSLRGRYLAYGYTF.

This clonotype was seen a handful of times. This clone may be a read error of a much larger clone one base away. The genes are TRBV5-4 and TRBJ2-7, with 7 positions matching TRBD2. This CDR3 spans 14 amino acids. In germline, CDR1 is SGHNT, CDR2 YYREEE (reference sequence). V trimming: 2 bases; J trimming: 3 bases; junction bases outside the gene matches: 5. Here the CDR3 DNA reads TGTGCCAGCAGCTTTACTAGCGCGGACTACGAGCAGTACTTC. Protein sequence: CASSFTSADYEQYF.

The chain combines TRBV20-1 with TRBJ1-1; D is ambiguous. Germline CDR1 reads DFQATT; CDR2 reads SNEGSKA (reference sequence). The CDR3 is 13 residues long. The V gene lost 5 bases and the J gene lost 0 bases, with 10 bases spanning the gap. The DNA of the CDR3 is TGCAGTGCTCCCTTAGCCGTGAACACTGAAGCTTTCTTT. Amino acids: CSAPLAVNTEAFF.

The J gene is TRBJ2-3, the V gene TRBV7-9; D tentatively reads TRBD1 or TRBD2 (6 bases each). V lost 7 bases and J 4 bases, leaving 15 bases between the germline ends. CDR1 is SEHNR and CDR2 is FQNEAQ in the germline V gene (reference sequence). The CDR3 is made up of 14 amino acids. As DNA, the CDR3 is TGTGCCAGCACTAGAGCCGGGGGCCCAGATACGCAGTATTTT. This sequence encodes CASTRAGGPDTQYF.

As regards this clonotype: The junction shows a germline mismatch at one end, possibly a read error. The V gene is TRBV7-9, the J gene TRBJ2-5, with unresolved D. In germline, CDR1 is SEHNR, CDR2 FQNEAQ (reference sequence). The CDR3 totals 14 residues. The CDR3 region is CASSLSGQVDLHYF. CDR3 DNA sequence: TGTGCCAGCAGCTTATCGGGCCAGGTAGACCTCCACTATTTC.

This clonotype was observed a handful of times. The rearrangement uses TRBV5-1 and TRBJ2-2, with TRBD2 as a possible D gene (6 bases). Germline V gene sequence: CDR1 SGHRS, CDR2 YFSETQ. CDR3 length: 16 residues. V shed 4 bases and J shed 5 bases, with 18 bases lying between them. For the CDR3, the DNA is TGCGCCAGCAGCCGGGGGTGGGAATCGAGAACCGGGGAGCTGTTTTTT. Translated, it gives CASSRGWESRTGELFF.

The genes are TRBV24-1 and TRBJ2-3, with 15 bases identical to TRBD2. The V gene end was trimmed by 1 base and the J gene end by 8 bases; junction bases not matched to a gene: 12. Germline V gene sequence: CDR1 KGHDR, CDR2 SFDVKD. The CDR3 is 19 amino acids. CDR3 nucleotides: TGTGCCACCAGTGATTTTTCGGGGACTAGCGGGAGGTCCTTCGGTACGCAGTATTTT. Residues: CATSDFSGTSGRSFGTQYF.

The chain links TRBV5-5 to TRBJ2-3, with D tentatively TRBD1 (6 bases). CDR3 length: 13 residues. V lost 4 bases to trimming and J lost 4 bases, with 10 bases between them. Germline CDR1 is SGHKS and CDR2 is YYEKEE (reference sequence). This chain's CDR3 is CASSPRQADTQYF. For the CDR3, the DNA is TGTGCCAGCAGCCCTAGACAGGCAGATACGCAGTATTTT.

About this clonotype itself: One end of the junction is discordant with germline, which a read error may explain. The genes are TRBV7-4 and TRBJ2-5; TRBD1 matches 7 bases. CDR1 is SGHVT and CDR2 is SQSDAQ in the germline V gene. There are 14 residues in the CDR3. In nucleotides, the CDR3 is TGCGCCAGCAGCTTGGAAAGGGGGCGTGATGCTCAGTACTTC. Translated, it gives CASSLERGRDAQYF.

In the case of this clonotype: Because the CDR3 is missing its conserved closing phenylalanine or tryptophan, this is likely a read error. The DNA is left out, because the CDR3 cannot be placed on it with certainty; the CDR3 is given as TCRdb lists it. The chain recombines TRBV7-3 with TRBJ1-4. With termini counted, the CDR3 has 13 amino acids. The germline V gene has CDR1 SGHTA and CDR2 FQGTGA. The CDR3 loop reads CASLGRLNAKLLY.